The 15 T cell receptor beta chains listed next were all sequenced from one sample in a study of cytomegalovirus exposure and HLA in healthy donors. PCR involved 60 Vbeta and 13 Jbeta primers. Profiled with immunoSEQ multiplex PCR; TCRdb holds only in-frame clones, not every one. The table shows 100,000 to 150,000 clones, with 74% occurring only once. The sequenced material came from PBMCs. The receptors derive from a woman in her 50s in good health and CMV-seropositive.

This chain links TRBV28 with TRBJ1-5, with 7 bases that match TRBD1. CDR1 MDHEN and CDR2 SYDVKM come from the germline V gene. This CDR3 has 15 residues. V was clipped by 3 bases and J by 0 bases; unmatched bases: 2. CDR3 DNA: TGTGCCAGCAGTTTTCAGGGGGATAGCAATCAGCCCCAGCATTTT. Translating it yields CASSFQGDSNQPQHF.

This chain links TRBV9 with TRBJ1-5, with D perhaps TRBD1 (6 bases). Trimming stripped 3 bases from V and 4 bases from J, with 11 bases between. The CDR3 runs 14 residues. Germline CDR1 SGDLS, CDR2 YYNGEE. CDR3: CASSEGTSNQPQHF. Written as DNA, the CDR3 is TGTGCCAGCAGCGAGGGGACATCAAATCAGCCCCAGCATTTT.

This chain connects TRBV19 to TRBJ1-5; tentatively, D is TRBD1 (5 bases). Germline loops: CDR1 LNHDA, CDR2 SQIVND (reference sequence). Deletions cut 6 bases from V and 6 bases from J, with 15 bases between. CDR3 size: 14 residues. The CDR3 spells CASSPSGSVQPQHF. CDR3 nucleotides: TGTGCCAGTAGCCCATCAGGGTCGGTTCAGCCCCAGCATTTT.

The rearrangement joins TRBV7-9 to TRBJ2-1, with TRBD2 matching 15 bases. Trimming took 0 bases from V and 9 from J; bases not matched to a gene: 6. This CDR3 has 17 amino acids. In germline, CDR1 is SEHNR, CDR2 FQNEAQ (reference sequence). CDR3 nucleotides: TGTGCCAGCAGCTTAGCGGCAGGACTAGCGGGGGGGCGTGAGCAGTTCTTC. This translates into CASSLAAGLAGGREQFF.

There are a few counts of this clone. One end of the junction does not line up with germline, which may come from a read error. Other DNA sequences in this sample translate to the same CDR3. The rearrangement joins TRBV2 to TRBJ2-7, with D hard to call. There are 15 residues in the CDR3. Germline CDR1 is SNHLY and CDR2 is FYNNEI. The CDR3 DNA is TGTGCCAGTAGTGTTTACGCAGGCGCCGTGTACGAGCAGTACTTC. Its protein product is CASSVYAGAVYEQYF.

As concerns this clone: The junction does not match germline at one end; this may be a read error. Distinct nucleotide sequences in the sample also encode this CDR3. The V gene is TRBV7-2, the J gene TRBJ1-3; 7 bases line up with TRBD1. The germline V gene encodes CDR1 SGHTA and CDR2 FQGNSA. The CDR3 length is 15 residues. CDR3 nucleotide sequence: TGTGCCAGCAGCCTAAAAAGGGGGCTTGGAAACACTATATATTTT. It codes for CASSLKRGLGNTIYF.

Only one count was recorded for this clone. The V call is TRBV5-8, the J call TRBJ2-3; D might be TRBD2 (6 bases). The CDR3 has 14 amino acids. The V end was cut by 4 bases, the J end by 9 bases, with 18 bases between. CDR1 and CDR2 (germline): SGHTS, YDEGEE. The CDR3 loop reads CASSPRELSWTQYF. The CDR3 DNA reads TGTGCCAGCAGCCCCCGGGAGCTGAGTTGGACGCAGTATTTT. Full variable domain (missing parts from reference TRBV5-8 and TRBJ2-3): EAGVTQSPTHLIKTRGQQATLRCSPISGHTSVYWYQQALGLGLQFLLWYDEGEERNRGNFPPRFSGRQFPNYSSELNVNALELEDSALYLCASSPRELSWTQYFGPGTRLTVL.

CDR3 nucleotide sequence: TGTGCCAGCAGCTTAGTCCGGCAGGCTTCAACTAATGAAAAACTGTTTTTT. It yields the protein CASSLVRQASTNEKLFF. This chain uses TRBV7-4 with TRBJ1-4; D unclear. Germline V CDR1 and CDR2: SGHVT, SQSDAQ. The CDR3 loop spans 17 amino acids. Between the trimmed V and J ends, which lost 1 base and 0 bases, there was a span of 12 bases.

This clone has a handful of counts. The CDR3 DNA reads as TGTGCCAGCAGCCGGGCCTACGAGCAGTACTTC. This codes for CASSRAYEQYF. The chain employs TRBV6-5 and TRBJ2-7; no clear D gene. The CDR3 extends over 11 amino acids. V lost 6 bases and J 2 bases, leaving 5 bases between the germline ends. The germline V gene encodes CDR1 MNHEY and CDR2 SVGAGI.

The rearrangement joins TRBV5-5 to TRBJ2-2, with a possible D match to TRBD2 (6 bases). The V end was cut by 0 bases, the J end by 8 bases, with 14 bases between. This CDR3 spans 15 amino acids. Germline CDR1 SGHKS, CDR2 YYEKEE (reference sequence). The chain's CDR3 is CASSLDQGGTGELFF. CDR3 nucleotide sequence: TGTGCCAGCAGCTTGGACCAGGGTGGGACTGGGGAGCTGTTTTTT. The full variable domain, in which reference TRBV5-5 and TRBJ2-2 provide the parts outside the CDR3, is DAGVTQSPTHLIKTRGQQVTLRCSPISGHKSVSWYQQVLGQGPQFIFQYYEKEERGRGNFPDRFSARQFPNYSSELNVNALLLGDSALYLCASSLDQGGTGELFFGEGSRLTVL.

The chain uses TRBV29-1 and TRBJ2-5, with 9 positions matching TRBD1. This CDR3 contains 14 residues. Germline V CDR1 and CDR2: SQVTM, ANQGSEA. V lost 8 bases, J lost 7 bases, and 14 bases stayed unmatched. CDR3 in amino acids: CSSSKQGAGGTQYF. CDR3 sequence (DNA): TGCAGCTCTTCCAAACAGGGGGCTGGAGGGACCCAGTACTTC. Supplemented by reference TRBV29-1 and TRBJ2-5, the full variable domain reads SAVISQKPSRDICQRGTSLTIQCQVDSQVTMMFWYRQQPGQSLTLIATANQGSEATYESGFVIDKFPISRPNLTFSTLTVSNMSPEDSSIYLCSSSKQGAGGTQYFGPGTRLLVL.

The V call is TRBV10-3, the J call TRBJ2-3; perhaps TRBD2 as D (7 bases). The ends were cut back, 4 bases at V and 0 bases at J, with 14 bases in the middle. CDR1 ENHRY and CDR2 SYGVKD come from the germline V gene. CDR3 size: 16 residues. CDR3 region: CAISARGAGSTDTQYF. For the CDR3, the DNA is TGTGCCATCAGTGCCCGGGGGGCGGGGAGCACAGATACGCAGTATTTT.

This clone was seen a handful of times. The V and J genes are TRBV9 and TRBJ1-1, with unresolved D. The CDR3 is 17 amino acids. Germline V lookup: CDR1 SGDLS, CDR2 YYNGEE. The ends were cut back, 3 bases at V and 4 bases at J, with 22 bases in the middle. CDR3 in DNA: TGTGCCAGCAGCGCAGAGGAGCCTACAAGATTCGGCACTGAAGCTTTCTTT. Translation: CASSAEEPTRFGTEAFF.

The chain couples TRBV30 to TRBJ1-5; TRBD1 aligns across 7 bases. Trimming cost V 2 bases and J 4 bases; bases outside gene matches: 8. Germline CDR1 GTSNPN, CDR2 SVGIG (reference sequence). The CDR3 length is 15 residues. The CDR3 spells CAWSREGASNQPQHF. The DNA of the CDR3 is TGTGCCTGGAGTCGAGAGGGGGCGTCAAATCAGCCCCAGCATTTT.

The chain joins TRBV11-2 to TRBJ2-2; D may be TRBD1 (5 bases). This CDR3 spans 14 amino acids. The germline V gene has CDR1 SGHAT and CDR2 FQNNGV. Trimming cost V 1 base and J 6 bases, with 9 bases left between them. The CDR3 loop reads CASSLVREAGELFF. Written as DNA, the CDR3 is TGTGCCAGCAGCTTAGTCAGGGAAGCCGGGGAGCTGTTTTTT. Variable domain in full (rest from reference TRBV11-2 and TRBJ2-2): EAGVAQSPRYKIIEKRQSVAFWCNPISGHATLYWYQQILGQGPKLLIQFQNNGVVDDSQLPKDRFSAERLKGVDSTLKIQPAKLEDSAVYLCASSLVREAGELFFGEGSRLTVL.